The 19 T cell receptor beta chains below were found in one sample sequenced in a study of vaccination and CD4 T cells after COVID-19. The Oncomine TCR Beta short-read assay sequenced DNA from cultured CD4+ T cells. MiXCR, applied by TCRdb to the PCR reads, yields one record per CDR3 protein. The table lists under 15,000 distinct CDR3 sequences, 50% of them singletons, with around 12% in the top ten. Stated treatment: approximately 9-day PBMC culture with coronavirus spike peptide pools or control peptides (ViraFEST assay). These receptors have no identified antigens. Sample: CD4+ T cells from blood, cultured in vitro. The source is a human donor who had recovered from COVID-19.

This clonotype was observed a handful of times. The chain carries TRBV11-3 and TRBJ1-1; D perhaps matches TRBD1 (5 bases). This CDR3 has 18 amino acids. V was pared by 3 bases and J by 1 base, with 21 bases between. Germline lookup yields CDR1 SGHNT and CDR2 YENEEA. The CDR3: CASSFQLLLDKGNTEAFF. In DNA form, the CDR3 reads TGTGCCAGCAGCTTCCAACTTTTGTTGGACAAGGGGAACACTGAAGCTTTCTTT.

This clonotype was found a few times. The chain is built from TRBV12-3 or TRBV12-4 and TRBJ1-2; D gene ambiguous. The CDR3 consists of 12 residues. Trimming stripped 4 bases from V and 4 bases from J, with 7 bases between. The CDR3 DNA is TGTGCCAGCAGTTCCCTGCTCTATGGCTACACCTTC. It yields the protein CASSSLLYGYTF.

This rearrangement joins TRBV20-1 to TRBJ2-3; TRBD2 might be the D (6 bases). V dropped 1 base and J dropped 9 bases, with 11 bases sitting between them. CDR3 length equals 12 residues. Germline CDR1 reads DFQATT; CDR2 reads SNEGSKA (reference sequence). As DNA, the CDR3 is TGCAGTGCTAGAGTTCGGGACTTCACGCAGTATTTT. Its translation is CSARVRDFTQYF.

In this sample, this clonotype turned up a few times. The chain couples TRBV11-2 to TRBJ2-5; D is unresolved. V was clipped by 0 bases and J by 9 bases, with 8 bases between them. The V gene's germline CDR1 is SGHAT and CDR2 FQNNGV. The CDR3 runs to 12 residues. The CDR3 bases are TGTGCCAGCAGCTTAGATCGGGCTGCCCAGTACTTC. It translates to CASSLDRAAQYF.

The J gene is TRBJ2-1, the V gene TRBV12-3 or TRBV12-4; 8 bases fit TRBD1. J gave up 2 bases and V 7 bases, and 4 bases lay outside the gene matches. CDR3 length equals 14 residues. For the CDR3, the DNA is TGTGCCAGCACTCGGACAGGGACCTACAATGAGCAGTTCTTC. Its translation is CASTRTGTYNEQFF.

V and J are TRBV2 and TRBJ1-2; D is unclear. Trimming left V 2 bases short and J 7 bases short, with 11 bases between. The CDR3 is 13 amino acids. Germline V gene data show CDR1 as SNHLY and CDR2 as FYNNEI. CDR3 in DNA: TGTGCCAGCAGTGAATGGGCAGGCGGTGGCTACACCTTC. Encoded protein: CASSEWAGGGYTF.

This chain connects TRBV9 to TRBJ2-5; 9 positions match TRBD1. J gave up 5 bases and V 0 bases, and 2 bases lay outside the gene matches. Germline CDR1 is SGDLS and CDR2 is YYNGEE. There are 14 residues in the CDR3. The CDR3 coding sequence is TGTGCCAGCAGCGTAGGGGGGACAGGGGAGACCCAGTACTTC. As protein: CASSVGGTGETQYF.

This chain uses TRBV7-9 with TRBJ1-2, with TRBD1 matching 7 bases. After removal of 1 base from V and 4 bases from J, the junction contained 6 bases not matched to a gene. The CDR3 spans 15 residues. The germline CDR1 and CDR2 sequences are SEHNR and FQNEAQ (reference sequence). The CDR3 bases are TGTGCCAGCAGCTTAGAGCGGGACAGAATCTATGGCTACACCTTC. It yields the protein CASSLERDRIYGYTF.

This clonotype was detected only a few times. J is TRBJ2-6 and V is TRBV6-4; D unresolved. The CDR3 is 15 amino acids. Germline V gives CDR1 MRHNA, CDR2 SNTAGT. Trimming stripped 3 bases from V and 0 bases from J, with 6 bases between. CDR3: CASSDESSGANVLTF. CDR3 DNA sequence: TGTGCCAGCAGTGATGAGAGCTCTGGGGCCAACGTCCTGACTTTC.

The chain joins TRBV6-1 to TRBJ1-1; D ambiguous. V lost 1 base, J lost 8 bases, and 11 bases lay in between. This CDR3 is built from 13 residues. CDR1 is MNHNS and CDR2 is SASEGT in the germline V gene. The CDR3 region is CASSEGDTPEAFF. CDR3 bases: TGTGCCAGCAGTGAAGGAGACACCCCAGAAGCTTTCTTT.

The table lists this clonotype with a few counts. V usage is TRBV4-1 and J usage is TRBJ1-3; 8 bases map to TRBD1. CDR3 size: 15 residues. The germline V gene encodes CDR1 MGHRA and CDR2 YSYEKL. The junction had 7 bases not matched to a gene; V was cut back by 4 bases and J by 5 bases. The CDR3 sequence is CASSPTGTGRNTIYF. The CDR3 DNA sequence: TGCGCCAGCAGCCCTACCGGGACAGGAAGAAACACCATATATTTT.

The rearrangement joins TRBV3-1 to TRBJ2-7; 7 positions agree with TRBD1. Germline V gene lookup returns CDR1 LGHDT and CDR2 YNNKEL (reference sequence). The trim removed 6 bases at V and 7 bases at J, leaving 15 bases unmatched. The CDR3 spans 15 residues. CDR3 residues: CASSLWDRRLGEQYF. CDR3 in DNA: TGTGCCAGCAGTCTCTGGGACAGAAGGTTGGGGGAGCAGTACTTC.

The chain links TRBV7-6 to TRBJ2-3; 10 bases are shared with TRBD1. The CDR3 spans 14 residues. Germline CDR1 reads SGHVS; CDR2 reads FNYEAQ. J lost 6 bases, V lost 3 bases, and 3 bases had no gene match. CDR3 region: CASSLGQGTDTQYF. The CDR3 nucleotides read TGTGCCAGCAGCTTGGGACAGGGGACCGATACGCAGTATTTT.

This chain joins TRBV10-1 and TRBJ2-3, with 10 bases identical to TRBD2. This CDR3 spans 16 amino acids. Germline V gives CDR1 WNHNN, CDR2 SYGVQD (reference sequence). Trimming cost V 3 bases and J 1 base; bases outside gene matches: 4. The chain's CDR3 is CASSEGLAGGTDTQYF. In DNA form, the CDR3 reads TGCGCCAGCAGTGAAGGCCTAGCGGGGGGCACAGATACGCAGTATTTT.

This rearrangement joins TRBV2 to TRBJ1-1, with 8 bases that match TRBD1. The CDR3 is 19 residues long. Germline CDR1 reads SNHLY; CDR2 reads FYNNEI. With V trimmed by 3 bases and J by 5 bases, 20 bases remained unmatched. The CDR3 reads CASSDLANGQGALETEAFF. The CDR3 nucleotides are TGTGCCAGCAGTGACCTGGCAAATGGGCAGGGGGCTTTGGAGACTGAAGCTTTCTTT.

The table lists this clonotype with a count of one. The chain couples TRBV24-1 to TRBJ2-2; 8 bases align to TRBD2. The V gene's germline CDR1 is KGHDR and CDR2 SFDVKD. The CDR3 loop spans 18 amino acids. V shed 3 bases and J 2 bases; nucleotides not matched to a gene: 10. The CDR3 loop is CATSDVPGGGTNTGELFF. CDR3 DNA: TGTGCCACCAGTGATGTCCCTGGCGGGGGGACTAACACCGGGGAGCTGTTTTTT.

Written as DNA, the CDR3 is TGTGCCAGCAGGGGGGGGGCTTACGAGCAGTACTTC. This encodes CASRGGAYEQYF. The chain has TRBV11-2 and TRBJ2-7; possible D gene TRBD2, 7 bases. CDR1 SGHAT and CDR2 FQNNGV come from the germline V gene. V was clipped by 6 bases and J by 4 bases, with 10 bases between them. The CDR3 covers 12 residues. Drawing the rest from reference TRBV11-2 and TRBJ2-7, the complete variable domain is EAGVAQSPRYKIIEKRQSVAFWCNPISGHATLYWYQQILGQGPKLLIQFQNNGVVDDSQLPKDRFSAERLKGVDSTLKIQPAKLEDSAVYLCASRGGAYEQYFGPGTRLTVT.

The sample holds a few counts of this clonotype. The chain links TRBV7-8 to TRBJ2-7; 12 bases map to TRBD2. The CDR3 spans 16 residues. Germline V CDR1 and CDR2: SGHVS, FQNEAQ. V was clipped by 4 bases and J by 2 bases; unmatched bases: 6. The CDR3 protein is CASSSWTSGTAYEQYF. Written as DNA, the CDR3 is TGTGCCAGCAGCTCCTGGACTAGCGGGACCGCCTACGAGCAGTACTTC.

The rearrangement uses TRBV6-5 and TRBJ2-2; perhaps TRBD2 as D (5 bases). There are 19 residues in the CDR3. Per germline, CDR1 MNHEY and CDR2 SVGAGI. Trimming left V 4 bases short and J 1 base short, with 22 bases between. The CDR3 is CASSSSLTEGLKNTGELFF. CDR3 nucleotides: TGTGCCAGCAGTTCATCTCTTACAGAGGGCTTAAAGAACACCGGGGAGCTGTTTTTT.